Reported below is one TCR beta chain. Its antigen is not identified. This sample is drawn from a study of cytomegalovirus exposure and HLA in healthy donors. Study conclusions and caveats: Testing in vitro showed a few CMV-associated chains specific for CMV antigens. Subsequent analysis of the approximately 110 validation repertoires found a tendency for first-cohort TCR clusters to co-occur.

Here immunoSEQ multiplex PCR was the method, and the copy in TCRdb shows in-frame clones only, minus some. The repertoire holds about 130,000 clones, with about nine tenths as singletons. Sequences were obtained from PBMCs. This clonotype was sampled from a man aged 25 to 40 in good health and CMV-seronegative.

The CDR3 region is CASRTTGIFEKLFF. CDR3 nucleotides: TGTGCCAGCAGGACGACAGGGATCTTTGAAAAACTGTTTTTT. V gene TRBV6-1 combines with J gene TRBJ1-4; TRBD1 agrees at 7 bases. CDR1 and CDR2 from the germline V gene are MNHNS and SASEGT. The V gene end was trimmed by 6 bases and the J gene end by 7 bases; junction bases not matched to a gene: 8. The CDR3 length is 14 residues.